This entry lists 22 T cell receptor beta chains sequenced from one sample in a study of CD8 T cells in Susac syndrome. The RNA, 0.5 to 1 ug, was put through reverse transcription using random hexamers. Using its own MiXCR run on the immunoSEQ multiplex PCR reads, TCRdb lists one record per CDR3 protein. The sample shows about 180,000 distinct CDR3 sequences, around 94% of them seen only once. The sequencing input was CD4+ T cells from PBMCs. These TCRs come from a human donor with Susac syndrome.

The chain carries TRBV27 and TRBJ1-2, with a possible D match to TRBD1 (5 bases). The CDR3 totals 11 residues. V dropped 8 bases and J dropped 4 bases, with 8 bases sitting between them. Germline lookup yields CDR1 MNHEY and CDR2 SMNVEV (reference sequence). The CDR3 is CASPGSYGYTF. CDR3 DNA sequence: TGTGCCAGCCCAGGGTCCTATGGCTACACCTTC.

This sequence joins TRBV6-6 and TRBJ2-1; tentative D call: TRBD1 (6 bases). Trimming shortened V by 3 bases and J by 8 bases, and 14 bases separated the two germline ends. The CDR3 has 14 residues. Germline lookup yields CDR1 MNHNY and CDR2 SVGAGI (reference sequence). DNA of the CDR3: TGTGCCAGCAGTTATTCGGGACAAGTCTATGAGCAGTTCTTC. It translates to CASSYSGQVYEQFF.

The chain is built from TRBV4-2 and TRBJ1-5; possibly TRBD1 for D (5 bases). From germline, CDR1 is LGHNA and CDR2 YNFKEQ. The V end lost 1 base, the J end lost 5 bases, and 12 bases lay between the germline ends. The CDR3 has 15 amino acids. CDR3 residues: CASSQVEGVDQPQHF. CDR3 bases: TGTGCCAGCAGCCAAGTAGAAGGGGTGGATCAGCCCCAGCATTTT.

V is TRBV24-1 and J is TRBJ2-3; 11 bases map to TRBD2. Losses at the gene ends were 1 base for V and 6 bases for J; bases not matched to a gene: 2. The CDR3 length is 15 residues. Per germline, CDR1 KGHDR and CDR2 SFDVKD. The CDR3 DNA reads TGTGCCACCAGTGATTTTAGCGGGGGGGAGGATACGCAGTATTTT. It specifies CATSDFSGGEDTQYF.

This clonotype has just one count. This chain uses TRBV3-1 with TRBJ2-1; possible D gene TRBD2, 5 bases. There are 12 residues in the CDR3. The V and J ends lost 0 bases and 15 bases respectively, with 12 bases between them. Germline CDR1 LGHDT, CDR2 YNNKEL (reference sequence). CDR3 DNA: TGTGCCAGCAGCCAAGATGGGCTAGAGGGGTTCTTC. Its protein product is CASSQDGLEGFF.

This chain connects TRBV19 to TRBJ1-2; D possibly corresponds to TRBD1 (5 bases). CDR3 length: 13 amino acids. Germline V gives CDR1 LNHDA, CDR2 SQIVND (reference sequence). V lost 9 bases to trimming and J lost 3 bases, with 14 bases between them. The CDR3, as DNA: TGTGCCAGCCGAAAGGTGGGGGACTATGGCTACACCTTC. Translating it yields CASRKVGDYGYTF.

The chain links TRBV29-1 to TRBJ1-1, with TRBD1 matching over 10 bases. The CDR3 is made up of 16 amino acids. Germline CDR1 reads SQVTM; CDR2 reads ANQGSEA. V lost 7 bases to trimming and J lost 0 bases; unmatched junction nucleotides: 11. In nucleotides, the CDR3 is TGCAGCGGTCGGACAGGGGGACCCTACTTGAACACTGAAGCTTTCTTT. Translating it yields CSGRTGGPYLNTEAFF.

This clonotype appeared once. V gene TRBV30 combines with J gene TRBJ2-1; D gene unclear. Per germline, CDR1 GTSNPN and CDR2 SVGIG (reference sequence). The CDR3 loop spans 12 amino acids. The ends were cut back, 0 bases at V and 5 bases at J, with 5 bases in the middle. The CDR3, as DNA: TGTGCCTGGAGTGTATACAACAATGAGCAGTTCTTC. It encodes CAWSVYNNEQFF.

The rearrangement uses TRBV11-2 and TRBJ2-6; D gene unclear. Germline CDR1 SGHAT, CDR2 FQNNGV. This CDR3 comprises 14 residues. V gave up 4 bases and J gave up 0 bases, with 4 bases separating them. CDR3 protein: CASSSVSGANVLTF. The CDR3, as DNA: TGTGCCAGCAGCTCCGTCTCTGGGGCCAACGTCCTGACTTTC.

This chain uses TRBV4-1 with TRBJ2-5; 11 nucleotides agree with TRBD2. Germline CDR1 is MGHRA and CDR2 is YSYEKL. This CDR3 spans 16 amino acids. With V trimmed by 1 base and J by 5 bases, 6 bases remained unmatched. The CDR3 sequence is CASSQGSLAGGETQYF. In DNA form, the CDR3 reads TGCGCCAGCAGCCAAGGCTCCCTAGCGGGGGGTGAGACCCAGTACTTC.

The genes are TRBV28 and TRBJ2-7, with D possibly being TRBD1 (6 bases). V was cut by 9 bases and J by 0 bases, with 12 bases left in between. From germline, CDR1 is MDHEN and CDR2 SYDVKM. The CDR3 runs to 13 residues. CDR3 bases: TGTGCCAGTATAACAGGGAACTCCTACGAGCAGTACTTC. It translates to CASITGNSYEQYF. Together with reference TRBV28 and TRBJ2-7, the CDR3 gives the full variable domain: DVKVTQSSRYLVKRTGEKVFLECVQDMDHENMFWYRQDPGLGLRLIYFSYDVKMKEKGDIPEGYSVSREKKERFSLILESASTNQTSMYLCASITGNSYEQYFGPGTRLTVT.

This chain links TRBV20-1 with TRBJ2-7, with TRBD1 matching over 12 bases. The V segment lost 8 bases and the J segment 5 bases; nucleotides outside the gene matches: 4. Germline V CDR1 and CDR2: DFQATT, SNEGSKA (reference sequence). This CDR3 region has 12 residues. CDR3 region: CSSGQGADEQYF. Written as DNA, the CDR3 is TGCAGTTCGGGACAGGGGGCCGACGAGCAGTACTTC.

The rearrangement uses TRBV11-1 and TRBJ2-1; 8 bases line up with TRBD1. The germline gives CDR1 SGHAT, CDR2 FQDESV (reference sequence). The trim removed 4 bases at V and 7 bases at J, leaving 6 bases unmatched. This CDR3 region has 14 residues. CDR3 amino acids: CASSSDRVVNEQFF. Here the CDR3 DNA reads TGTGCCAGCAGCTCGGACAGGGTGGTTAATGAGCAGTTCTTC. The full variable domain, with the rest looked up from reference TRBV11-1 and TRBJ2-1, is EAEVAQSPRYKITEKSQAVAFWCDPISGHATLYWYRQILGQGPELLVQFQDESVVDDSQLPKDRFSAERLKGVDSTLKIQPAELGDSAMYLCASSSDRVVNEQFFGPGTRLTVL.

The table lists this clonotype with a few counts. As DNA, the CDR3 is TGCGCCAGCAGCTTGGAGGGCAGGAACACTGAAGCTTTCTTT. Protein sequence: CASSLEGRNTEAFF. The V and J genes are TRBV5-1 and TRBJ1-1, with no clear D. CDR1 and CDR2 from the germline V gene are SGHRS and YFSETQ. The CDR3 extends over 14 amino acids. Trimming removed 0 bases from V and 1 base from J, with 7 bases in between.

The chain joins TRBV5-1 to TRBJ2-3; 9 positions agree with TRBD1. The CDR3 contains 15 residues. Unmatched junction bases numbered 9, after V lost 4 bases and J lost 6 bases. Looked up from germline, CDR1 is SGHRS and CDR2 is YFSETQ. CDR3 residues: CASSPLGTGFDTQYF. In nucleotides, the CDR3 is TGCGCCAGCAGCCCCCTTGGGACAGGGTTTGATACGCAGTATTTT.

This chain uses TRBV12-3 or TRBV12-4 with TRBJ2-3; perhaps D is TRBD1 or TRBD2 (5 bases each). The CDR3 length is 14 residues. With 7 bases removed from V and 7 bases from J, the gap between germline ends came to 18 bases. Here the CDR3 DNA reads TGTGCCAGCAATCGGGGCGGGTTCCGCAATACGCAGTATTTT. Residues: CASNRGGFRNTQYF.

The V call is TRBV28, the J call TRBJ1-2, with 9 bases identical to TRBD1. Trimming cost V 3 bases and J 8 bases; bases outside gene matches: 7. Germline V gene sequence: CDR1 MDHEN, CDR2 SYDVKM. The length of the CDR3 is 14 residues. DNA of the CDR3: TGTGCCAGCAGTTTCCGGGACAGGGTAAACGGCTACACCTTC. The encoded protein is CASSFRDRVNGYTF.

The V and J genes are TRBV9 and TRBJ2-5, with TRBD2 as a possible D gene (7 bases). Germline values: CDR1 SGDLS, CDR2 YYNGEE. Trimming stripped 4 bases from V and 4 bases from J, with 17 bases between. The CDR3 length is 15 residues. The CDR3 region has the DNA TGTGCCAGCAGCCCCGGGGGGCCGGCGGTAGAGACCCAGTACTTC. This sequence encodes CASSPGGPAVETQYF. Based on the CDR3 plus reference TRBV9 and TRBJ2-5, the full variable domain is DSGVTQTPKHLITATGQRVTLRCSPRSGDLSVYWYQQSLDQGLQFLIQYYNGEERAKGNILERFSAQQFPDLHSELNLSSLELGDSALYFCASSPGGPAVETQYFGPGTRLLVL.

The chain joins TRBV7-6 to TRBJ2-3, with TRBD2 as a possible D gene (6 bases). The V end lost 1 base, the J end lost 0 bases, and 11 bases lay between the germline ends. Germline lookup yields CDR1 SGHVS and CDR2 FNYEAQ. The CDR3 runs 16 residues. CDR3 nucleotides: TGTGCCAGCAGCTTAGGGGGACTGACTAGCACAGATACGCAGTATTTT. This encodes CASSLGGLTSTDTQYF.

The CDR3 DNA reads TGTGCCAGCAGTAAAGACATGGCCTACGAGCAGTACTTC. Translated, it gives CASSKDMAYEQYF. The V and J genes are TRBV2 and TRBJ2-7, with D uncertain. V lost 5 bases and J lost 2, with 10 bases in between. This CDR3 spans 13 amino acids. Germline lookup yields CDR1 SNHLY and CDR2 FYNNEI. Drawing the rest from reference TRBV2 and TRBJ2-7, the complete variable domain is EPEVTQTPSHQVTQMGQEVILRCVPISNHLYFYWYRQILGQKVEFLVSFYNNEISEKSEIFDDQFSVERPDGSNFTLKIRSTKLEDSAMYFCASSKDMAYEQYFGPGTRLTVT.

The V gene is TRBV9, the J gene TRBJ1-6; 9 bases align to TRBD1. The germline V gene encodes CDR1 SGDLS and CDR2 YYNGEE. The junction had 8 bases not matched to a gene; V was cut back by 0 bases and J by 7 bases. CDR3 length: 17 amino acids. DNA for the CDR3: TGTGCCAGCAGCGTAGGCCCAACAGGGGGCAGGAATTCACCCCTCCACTTT. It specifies CASSVGPTGGRNSPLHF.

The CDR3 spells CSARTTTGRVAYEQYF. The CDR3 nucleotides read TGCAGTGCTAGAACTACAACAGGGCGGGTTGCCTACGAGCAGTACTTC. The V and J genes are TRBV20-1 and TRBJ2-7, with a weak D call TRBD1 (6 bases). The ends were cut back, 2 bases at V and 2 bases at J, with 19 bases in the middle. Per the germline V gene, CDR1 is DFQATT and CDR2 is SNEGSKA (reference sequence). The CDR3 totals 16 residues.